This record concerns one T cell receptor (beta chain) sequence. Its antigen remains unknown. The sample belongs to a study of cytomegalovirus exposure and HLA in healthy donors. For the study at large: Approximately 190 million T cells yielded approximately 110 million unique TCR beta sequences in earlier analysis.

CDR1 is SNHLY, CDR2 FYNNEI, per germline. The length of the CDR3 is 13 residues. Trimming shortened V by 1 base and J by 7 bases, and 10 bases separated the two germline ends. Samples came from healthy bone marrow donors. Primers for the PCR totalled 60 Vbeta and 13 Jbeta. The protocol was immunoSEQ multiplex PCR, while the TCRdb copy is restricted to in-frame clones and leaves out a portion. The repertoire has about 130,000 clones, 75% to 90% of them found once; the top ten carry around 3.6%. Study-wide points: It emerged from a later analysis that several of the most significant clusters appeared to be linked to common viral pathogens. Later analysis demonstrated an association between a missense DCLRE1C variant and TCR beta V- and J-gene trimming.

Specimen: PBMCs. The clonotype comes from a middle-aged woman in good health and CMV-seronegative. The rearrangement uses TRBV2 and TRBJ2-5; D gene uncertain. Written as DNA, the CDR3 is TGTGCCAGCAGTGAAGTAGTACGAGGGACCCAGTACTTC. This encodes CASSEVVRGTQYF.